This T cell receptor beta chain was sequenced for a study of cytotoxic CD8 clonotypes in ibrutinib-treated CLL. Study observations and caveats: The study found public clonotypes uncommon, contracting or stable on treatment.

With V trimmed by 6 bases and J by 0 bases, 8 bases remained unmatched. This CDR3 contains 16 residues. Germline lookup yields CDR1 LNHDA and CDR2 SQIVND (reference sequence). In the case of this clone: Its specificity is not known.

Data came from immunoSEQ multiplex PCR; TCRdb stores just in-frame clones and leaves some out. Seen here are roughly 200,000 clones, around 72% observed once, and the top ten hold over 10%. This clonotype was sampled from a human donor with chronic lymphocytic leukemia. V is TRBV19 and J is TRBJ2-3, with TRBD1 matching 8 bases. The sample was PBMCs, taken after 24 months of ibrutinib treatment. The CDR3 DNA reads TGTGCCAGTAGCAGAAGACAGGGGTCAAGCACAGATACGCAGTATTTT. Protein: CASSRRQGSSTDTQYF. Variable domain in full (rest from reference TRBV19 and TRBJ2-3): DGGITQSPKYLFRKEGQNVTLSCEQNLNHDAMYWYRQDPGQGLRLIYYSQIVNDFQKGDIAEGYSVSREKKESFPLTVTSAQKNPTAFYLCASSRRQGSSTDTQYFGPGTRLTVL.